These T cell receptor beta chains were read from a single sample in a study of blood T cell repertoires in COVID-19. The assay was immunoSEQ multiplex PCR, and TCRdb's table has in-frame clones only and misses some. The top ten hold about 14% of the sample, which has 150,000 to 200,000 clones, under 90% seen once. Sequencing used peripheral blood. The receptor set was obtained from an older woman with COVID-19, enrolled during active disease. The CDR3 runs from the conserved cysteine through the conserved F or W.

v_call cdr3_aa
TRBV20-1 CSARAPETQYF
TRBV7-3 CASSPHTDTQYF
TRBV15 CATSRDRQDNRYEQYF
TRBV29-1 CSVGFGIEAFF
TRBV29-1 CSVIRDRGRTEAFF
TRBV9 CASSVAPDNYEQYF
TRBV9 CASSGLTAGKNTEAFF
TRBV10-3 CAISERLAGAGELFF
TRBV21-1 CASTHADYEQYF
TRBV27 CASTGLALSSYNEQFF
TRBV6-4 CASSDFTGTSGAYNEQFF
TRBV6-5 CASSWQGVVEQFF
TRBV5-1 CASMDSRTDTQYF
TRBV6-6 CASSTGQGIINEQFF
TRBV30 CAWKGGGPHEQYF
TRBV10-3 CAISDARQYNEQFF
TRBV29-1 CSAVLGSGTEAFF
TRBV29-1 CSTGARQETQYF
TRBV20-1 CSASAVDAGETQYF